This T cell receptor beta chain was recorded in a study of blood T cell repertoires in COVID-19. Study-level background: Acute and convalescent COVID-19 specimens originated in the United States, Italy and Spain. In each case, the material was cDNA or gDNA derived from T cells, B-cell-depleted T cells, or PBMCs.

Per the original data handling: Amplification of reference gene primers provided the estimated nucleated cell counts. Sequencing used immunoSEQ multiplex PCR; TCRdb keeps in-frame clones, though not all of them. Clone size and V and J calls were adopted from that table, with D and trimming inferred from the DNA. The sample lists 59,000 or so clones, 70% to 80% seen once, with over 3% in the top ten. A note on this clone: The sample holds other DNA sequences that translate to the same CDR3.

Sequenced input: peripheral blood. This receptor was taken from a man between 60 and 75 years old with acute or convalescent COVID-19.

The CDR3 region is CASSSDRGNEQFF. The CDR3 region has the DNA TGTGCCAGCAGTTCCGACCGGGGGAATGAGCAGTTCTTC. J is TRBJ2-1 and V is TRBV6-6; tentative D call: TRBD2 (6 bases). Germline V CDR1 and CDR2: MNHNY, SVGAGI (reference sequence). V lost 4 bases, J lost 7 bases, and 11 bases lay in between. The length of the CDR3 is 13 residues.